This record covers a single T cell receptor (beta chain). Sample time point: newly diagnosed GD, antithyroid drugs for less than 3 months. Isolated PBMC RNA provided the starting material for the TCR library. The CDR3 is 15 residues long. Trimming took off 5 bases at V and 7 bases at J, with 15 bases between the two ends. These data belong to a study of regulatory T cells in long-lasting Graves disease. For TCR beta, libraries came from iRepertoire HTBI primers and Arm-PCR of CDR3 regions. Each CDR3 protein gets one entry after TCRdb re-called the multiplex PCR reads with MiXCR. Of approximately 390,000 distinct CDR3 sequences in the sample, around 15% were seen once. This sample also appeared in a second study, on T cells in Graves' hyperthyroidism and ophthalmopathy.

The chain joins TRBV12-3 or TRBV12-4 to TRBJ1-6; possibly TRBD1 for D (6 bases). Sequenced material: peripheral blood mononuclear cells (PBMCs), taken at new diagnosis, from a patient treated with antithyroid drugs. This TCR was sampled from a woman under 30 with Graves disease. The CDR3 sequence: CASSPHHRVNSPLHF. In DNA, the CDR3 is TGTGCCAGCAGTCCCCACCACAGGGTCAATTCACCCCTCCACTTT.